This section outlines one T cell receptor beta chain sequence together with its context. This sample is part of a study of blood T cell repertoires in COVID-19. At the level of the study: T cells, B-cell-depleted T cells, or PBMCs provided the cDNA or gDNA that served as material.

In the original analysis: Reference gene primers were amplified, and this amplification served to estimate nucleated cell counts. Generated by immunoSEQ multiplex PCR, the TCRdb table keeps only in-frame clones and is missing some. V and J calls plus clone size are reproduced from that table; the DNA served to infer D and trimming. Here the sample spans some 140,000 clones, 84% being singletons. Trimming took 4 bases from V and 4 from J, leaving 10 bases between them. The CDR3 loop spans 12 amino acids. In germline, CDR1 is GTSNPN, CDR2 SVGIG (reference sequence). Sequencing was performed on peripheral blood. The sequence was collected from a man between 60 and 75 years old with acute or convalescent COVID-19. The V call is TRBV30, the J call TRBJ1-2, with D hard to call. The CDR3 spells CAWILVFYGYTF. CDR3 DNA sequence: TGTGCCTGGATATTAGTGTTCTATGGCTACACCTTC.